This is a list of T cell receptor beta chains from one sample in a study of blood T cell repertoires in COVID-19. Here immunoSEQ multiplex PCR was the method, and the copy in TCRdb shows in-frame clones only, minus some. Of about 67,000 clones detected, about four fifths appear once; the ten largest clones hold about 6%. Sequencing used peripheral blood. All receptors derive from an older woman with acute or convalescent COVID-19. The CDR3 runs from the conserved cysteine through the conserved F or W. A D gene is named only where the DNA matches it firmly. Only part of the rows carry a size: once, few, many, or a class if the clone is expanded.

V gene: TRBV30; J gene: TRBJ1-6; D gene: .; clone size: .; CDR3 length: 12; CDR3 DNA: TGTGCCTGGAGCAGGGTATCATCACCCCTCCACTTT; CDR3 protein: CAWSRVSSPLHF
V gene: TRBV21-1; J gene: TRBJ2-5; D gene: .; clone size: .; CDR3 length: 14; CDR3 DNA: TGTGCCCGTCGGACAGGGGGTCTGCAAGAGACCCAGTACTTC; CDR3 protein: CARRTGGLQETQYF
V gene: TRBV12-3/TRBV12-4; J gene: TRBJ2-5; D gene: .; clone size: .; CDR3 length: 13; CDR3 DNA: TGTGCCAGCGGTGGGACACGCTCGGAGACCCAGTACTTC; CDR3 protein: CASGGTRSETQYF
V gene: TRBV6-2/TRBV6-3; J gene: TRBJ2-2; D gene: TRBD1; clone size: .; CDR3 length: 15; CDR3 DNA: TGTGCCAGCAGTTTTCCCCAGGGGGCAACCGGGGAGCTGTTTTTT; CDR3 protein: CASSFPQGATGELFF
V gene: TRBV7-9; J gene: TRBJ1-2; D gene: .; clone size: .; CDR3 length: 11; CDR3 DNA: TGTGCCAGCAGCCCAGGAAACGGCTACACCTTC; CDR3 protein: CASSPGNGYTF
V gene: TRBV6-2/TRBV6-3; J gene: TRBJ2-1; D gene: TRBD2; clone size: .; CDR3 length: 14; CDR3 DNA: TGTGCCAGCAGTTACGGGACGGCGGGGGATGAGCAGTTCTTC; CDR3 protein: CASSYGTAGDEQFF
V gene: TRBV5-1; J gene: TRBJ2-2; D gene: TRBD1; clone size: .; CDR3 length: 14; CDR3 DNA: TGCGCCAGCAGCCCCGTCGACAGGGACGGGGAGCTGTTTTTT; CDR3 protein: CASSPVDRDGELFF
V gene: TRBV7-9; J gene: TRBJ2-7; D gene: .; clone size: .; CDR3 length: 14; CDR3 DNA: TGTGCCAGCAGCTCCCCTACAGGGCGGTACGAGCAGTACTTC; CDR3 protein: CASSSPTGRYEQYF
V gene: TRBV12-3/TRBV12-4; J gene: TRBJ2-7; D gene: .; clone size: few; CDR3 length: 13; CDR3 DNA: TGTGCCAGCAGTTTTGGCCACCCCTACGAGCAGTACTTC; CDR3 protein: CASSFGHPYEQYF
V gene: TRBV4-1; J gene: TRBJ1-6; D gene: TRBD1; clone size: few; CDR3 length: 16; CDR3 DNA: TGCGCCAGCAGCCAAGTAGGGGACAGAGTCAATTCACCCCTCCACTTT; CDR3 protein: CASSQVGDRVNSPLHF
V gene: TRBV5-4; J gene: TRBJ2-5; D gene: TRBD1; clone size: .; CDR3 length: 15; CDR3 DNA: TGTGCCAGCAGCAGGGGACAGGGGCCAGGGGAGACCCAGTACTTC; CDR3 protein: CASSRGQGPGETQYF
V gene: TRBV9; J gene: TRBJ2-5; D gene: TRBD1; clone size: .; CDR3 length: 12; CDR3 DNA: TGTGCCAGCGAGGGGGCCGAGGAGACCCAGTACTTC; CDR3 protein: CASEGAEETQYF
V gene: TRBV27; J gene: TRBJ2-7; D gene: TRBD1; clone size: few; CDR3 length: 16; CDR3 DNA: TGTGCCAGCAGCCCTAGTACAGGGGCCGTCACCTACGAGCAGTACTTC; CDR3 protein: CASSPSTGAVTYEQYF
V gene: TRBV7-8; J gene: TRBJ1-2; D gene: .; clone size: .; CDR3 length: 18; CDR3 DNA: TGTGCCAGCAGCTTAGAGGAGCAGCCCCTCCGCCCCATCTATGGCTACACCTTC; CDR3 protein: CASSLEEQPLRPIYGYTF
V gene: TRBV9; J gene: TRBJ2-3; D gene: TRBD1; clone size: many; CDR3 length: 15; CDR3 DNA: TGTGCCAGCAGCGTTACAGGGGATGGCACAGATACGCAGTATTTT; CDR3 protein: CASSVTGDGTDTQYF
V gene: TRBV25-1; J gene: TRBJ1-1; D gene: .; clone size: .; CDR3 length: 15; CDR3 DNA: TGTGCCAGCAGTGAGGGGGGGAGACTGGACACTGAAGCTTTCTTT; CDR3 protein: CASSEGGRLDTEAFF
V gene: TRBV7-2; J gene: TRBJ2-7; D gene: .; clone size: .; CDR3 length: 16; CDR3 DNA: TGTGCCAGCAGGTCTATGGGACAGCGGGCCATCTACGAGCAGTACTTC; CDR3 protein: CASRSMGQRAIYEQYF
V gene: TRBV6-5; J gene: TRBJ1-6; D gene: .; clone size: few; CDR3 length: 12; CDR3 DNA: TGTGCCAGCAGTCAGGGGAACTCACCCCTCCACTTT; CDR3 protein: CASSQGNSPLHF
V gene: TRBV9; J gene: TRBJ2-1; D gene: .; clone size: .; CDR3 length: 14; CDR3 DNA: TGTGCCAGCAGCGTGGGAGGTTCCTACAATGAGCAGTTCTTC; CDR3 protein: CASSVGGSYNEQFF
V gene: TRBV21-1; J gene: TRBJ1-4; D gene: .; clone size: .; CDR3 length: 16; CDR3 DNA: TGTGCCAGCAGCAAAGAACGGGGAACTAGGAGGGAAAAACTGTTTTTT; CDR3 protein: CASSKERGTRREKLFF
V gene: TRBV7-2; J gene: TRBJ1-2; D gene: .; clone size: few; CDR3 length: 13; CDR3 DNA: TGTGCCAGCAGCTCTCAAAAGGGGGAGGGCTACACCTTC; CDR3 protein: CASSSQKGEGYTF
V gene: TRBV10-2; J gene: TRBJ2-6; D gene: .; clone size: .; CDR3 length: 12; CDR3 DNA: TGCGCCAGCAAAGGGGGGGTGGAGCCCTCGGCTTTC; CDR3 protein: CASKGGVEPSAF
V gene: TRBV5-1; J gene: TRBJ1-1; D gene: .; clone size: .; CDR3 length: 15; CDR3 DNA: TGCGCCAGCAGCCCACAGGGCGTCGGGAACACTGAAGCTTTCTTT; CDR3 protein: CASSPQGVGNTEAFF
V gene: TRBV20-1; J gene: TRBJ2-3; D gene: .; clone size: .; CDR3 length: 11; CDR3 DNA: TGCAGTGCTCGAAGGGGGGATACGCAGTATTTT; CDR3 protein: CSARRGDTQYF
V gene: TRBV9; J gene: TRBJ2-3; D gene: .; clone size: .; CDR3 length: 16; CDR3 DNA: TGTGCCAGCAGCTTTATAAGGGGACTCCCGTCAGATACGCAGTATTTT; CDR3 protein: CASSFIRGLPSDTQYF
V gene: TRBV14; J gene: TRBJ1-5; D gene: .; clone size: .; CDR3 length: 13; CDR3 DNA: TGTGCCAGCAGCCAAAGAGGCAATCAGCCCCAGCATTTT; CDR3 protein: CASSQRGNQPQHF
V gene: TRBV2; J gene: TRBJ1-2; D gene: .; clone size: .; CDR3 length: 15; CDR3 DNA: TGTGCCAGCAGTGATTTCGGGGGGGACGGGTATGGCTACACCTTC; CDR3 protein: CASSDFGGDGYGYTF